Below are 10 T cell receptor beta chains sequenced from a single sample in a study of metastatic and nonmetastatic thyroid tumors. TCRdb called clones again from the PCR reads with MiXCR. The sample carries approximately 25,000 clones, roughly 15% recorded once. There were no patients who had received any treatment before thyroid surgery. Sequences were obtained from blood. These receptors all come from a male donor with papillary thyroid cancer or a benign thyroid nodule (not recorded which). Some clones in this sample may be carry-over from other donors' samples.

Ten or more counts support this clone. The chain recombines TRBV11-2 with TRBJ2-1, with 8 bases identical to TRBD2. The CDR3 has 16 residues. Germline V lookup: CDR1 SGHAT, CDR2 FQNNGV. V gave up 2 bases and J gave up 3 bases; unmatched junction bases: 6. The CDR3 region is CASSLQGGRFYNEQFF. In nucleotides, the CDR3 is TGTGCCAGCAGCTTACAAGGCGGGAGGTTCTACAATGAGCAGTTCTTC.

This clone is termed medium-sized. At one of its ends the junction is not consistent with the germline gene, which may arise from a read error. This chain joins TRBV7-6 and TRBJ2-2; 14 bases align to TRBD2. This CDR3 has 21 residues. Germline V gene sequence: CDR1 SGHVS, CDR2 FNYEAQ. CDR3 bases: TGTGCTAGCAGCTTAGCGGGTCCAAGGACTAGCGGGAGGTCTACCACCGGGGAGCTGTTTTTT. Protein product: CASSLAGPRTSGRSTTGELFF.

In this sample, this clone turned up a few times. The chain uses TRBV6-4 and TRBJ2-2; TRBD2 aligns across 11 bases. The length of the CDR3 is 17 residues. The V gene's germline CDR1 is MRHNA and CDR2 SNTAGT. Germline trimming cut 0 bases from V and 3 bases from J; bases unmatched to any gene: 3. CDR3 nucleotide sequence: TGTGCCAGCAGTGACTCGACTAGCGGGACGGACACCGGGGAGCTGTTTTTT. It specifies CASSDSTSGTDTGELFF.

Regarding this clone: One end of the junction varies from germline; a read error may be responsible. This rearrangement joins TRBV6-5 to TRBJ2-7; D remains ambiguous. Germline V lookup: CDR1 MNHEY, CDR2 SVGAGI. This CDR3 has 12 amino acids. CDR3 nucleotide sequence: TGTGCCACCAGTTACCTCGGCTACGAGCATTACTTC. Translating gives CATSYLGYEHYF.

The rearrangement uses TRBV5-1 and TRBJ2-3, with 8 bases that match TRBD1. The V gene end was trimmed by 0 bases and the J gene end by 2 bases; junction bases not matched to a gene: 2. Looked up from germline, CDR1 is SGHRS and CDR2 is YFSETQ. CDR3 length: 15 residues. The CDR3 DNA reads TGCGCCAGCAGCTTGGGGACAGGGCACACAGATACGCAGTATTTT. This encodes CASSLGTGHTDTQYF. Full variable domain (outside the CDR3, taken from reference TRBV5-1 and TRBJ2-3): KAGVTQTPRYLIKTRGQQVTLSCSPISGHRSVSWYQQTPGQGLQFLFEYFSETQRNKGNFPGRFSGRQFSNSRSEMNVSTLELGDSALYLCASSLGTGHTDTQYFGPGTRLTVL.

This clone was seen many times. The rearrangement uses TRBV4-2 and TRBJ1-4; 8 bases are a match to TRBD1. This CDR3 has 15 amino acids. The V gene end was trimmed by 3 bases and the J gene end by 7 bases; junction bases not matched to a gene: 7. Germline V gene sequence: CDR1 LGHNA, CDR2 YNFKEQ. The CDR3 is CASSQYSGGSEKLFF. The CDR3 region has the DNA TGTGCCAGCAGCCAGTATTCAGGGGGCAGTGAAAAACTGTTTTTT.

This clone was counted ten times or more. V and J are TRBV7-2 and TRBJ2-7; 8 bases are shared with TRBD2. This CDR3 has 16 amino acids. The V gene's germline CDR1 is SGHTA and CDR2 FQGNSA. V was clipped by 6 bases and J by 10 bases; unmatched bases: 20. CDR3 DNA: TGTGCCAGCAGTCCAGCGAGAACTAGCGGTTCACGTAATCAGTACTTC. This translates into CASSPARTSGSRNQYF.

This clone was seen ten or more times. The CDR3 loop is CASSQGLEALGTQYF. DNA for the CDR3: TGTGCCAGCAGCCAGGGACTCGAGGCTTTGGGGACCCAGTACTTC. This chain connects TRBV3-1 to TRBJ2-5; possibly TRBD2 for D (6 bases). Trimming pared 3 bases from V and 7 bases from J, leaving 18 bases between. This CDR3 has 15 amino acids. The germline gives CDR1 LGHDT, CDR2 YNNKEL (reference sequence).

In its sample, this clone was seen many times. The sample contains more than one DNA sequence encoding this CDR3. This chain connects TRBV20-1 to TRBJ2-1; 9 bases map to TRBD2. Germline CDR1 is DFQATT and CDR2 is SNEGSKA (reference sequence). This CDR3 has 15 amino acids. J gave up 5 bases and V 5 bases, and 10 bases lay outside the gene matches. The CDR3 region has the DNA TGCAGTGCTGGACCGGGGCTAGCGGGAAACAATGAGCAGTTCTTC. Translated: CSAGPGLAGNNEQFF.

The chain links TRBV5-1 to TRBJ2-7, with D tentatively TRBD1 or TRBD2 (5 bases each). This CDR3 has 13 amino acids. The germline V gene has CDR1 SGHRS and CDR2 YFSETQ. The ends were cut back, 5 bases at V and 0 bases at J, with 9 bases in the middle. The CDR3 DNA is TGCGCCAGCAGAGAGGGGAGCTCCTACGAGCAGTACTTC. Translation: CASREGSSYEQYF.